One sample yielded the 22 T cell receptor beta chains listed below, sequenced in a study of OX40 agonist ivuxolimab in advanced cancers. The repertoire was sequenced with immunoSEQ multiplex PCR; TCRdb's copy has only in-frame clones and lacks some. Of 60,000 to 75,000 clones in the sample, 84% were seen once. Sequencing was performed on CD4+ or CD8+ T cells sorted from blood, taken in a trial of the OX40 agonist ivuxolimab. These receptor sequences come from an adult with an advanced solid tumor such as melanoma, head and neck, liver or kidney cancer.

The chain carries TRBV11-3 and TRBJ2-1, with 10 bases fitting TRBD2. Unmatched junction bases numbered 16, after V lost 5 bases and J lost 9 bases. The CDR3 loop spans 17 amino acids. Germline V lookup: CDR1 SGHNT, CDR2 YENEEA. The CDR3 nucleotides are TGTGCCAGCAGCCTTAGCGCGTCTAGCGGGAGTTATGCTGAGCAGTTCTTC. Amino acids: CASSLSASSGSYAEQFF.

The chain has TRBV14 and TRBJ1-2; possibly TRBD1 for D (5 bases). The V and J ends lost 6 bases and 6 bases respectively, with 14 bases between them. CDR1 and CDR2 (germline): SGHDN, FVKESK. The CDR3 has 13 residues. The CDR3 spells CASRSTGVDGYTF. CDR3 nucleotide sequence: TGTGCCAGCAGATCCACGGGGGTGGATGGCTACACCTTC.

V gene TRBV5-1 combines with J gene TRBJ2-1; possibly TRBD2 for D (6 bases). Deletions cut 0 bases from V and 6 bases from J, with 7 bases between. CDR1 is SGHRS, CDR2 YFSETQ, per germline. The CDR3 extends over 13 amino acids. CDR3 region: CASSLVGLNEQFF. The CDR3 coding sequence is TGCGCCAGCAGCTTGGTGGGACTCAATGAGCAGTTCTTC.

This chain connects TRBV7-2 to TRBJ2-2; the match to TRBD2 covers 9 bases. Looked up from germline, CDR1 is SGHTA and CDR2 is FQGNSA. Losses at the gene ends were 5 bases for V and 5 bases for J; bases not matched to a gene: 9. The CDR3 runs to 16 residues. The CDR3 sequence: CASSPIAGVGTGELFF. CDR3 DNA: TGTGCCAGCAGCCCGATAGCGGGAGTGGGTACCGGGGAGCTGTTTTTT.

The J gene is TRBJ2-5, the V gene TRBV5-4, with 13 bases identical to TRBD2. Trimming cost V 2 bases and J 5 bases; bases outside gene matches: 3. In germline, CDR1 is SGHNT, CDR2 YYREEE (reference sequence). This CDR3 is 15 amino acids long. CDR3 bases: TGTGCCAGCAGCTTCGGGACTAGCGGGAAGGAGACCCAGTACTTC. It is translated as CASSFGTSGKETQYF.

The CDR3 DNA reads TGTGCCATCAGTGAGCTTTACGAGCAGTACTTC. It yields the protein CAISELYEQYF. V usage is TRBV10-3 and J usage is TRBJ2-7; D remains unclear. Trimming stripped 2 bases from V and 4 bases from J, with 3 bases between. The germline V gene has CDR1 ENHRY and CDR2 SYGVKD. This CDR3 contains 11 residues.

The V and J genes are TRBV29-1 and TRBJ2-5; no clear D. The CDR3 totals 12 residues. Trimming pared 0 bases from V and 11 bases from J, leaving 13 bases between. The germline V gene has CDR1 SQVTM and CDR2 ANQGSEA. CDR3 coding DNA: TGCAGCGTTGAAGAACGGTCGAGCGCGCAGTACTTC. Its protein product is CSVEERSSAQYF.

This chain joins TRBV6-1 and TRBJ1-2, with D possibly matching TRBD1 (6 bases). Trimming pared 2 bases from V and 3 bases from J, leaving 13 bases between. The CDR3 runs to 15 residues. The germline V gene has CDR1 MNHNS and CDR2 SASEGT. CDR3 protein: CASSELLTGDYGYTF. The CDR3 DNA is TGTGCCAGCAGTGAACTCTTGACAGGAGACTATGGCTACACCTTC.

This chain connects TRBV6-1 to TRBJ1-2, with TRBD1 matching over 7 bases. The CDR3 is 14 amino acids. The ends lost 2 bases at V and 6 bases at J; junction bases unmatched: 6. Germline CDR1 is MNHNS and CDR2 is SASEGT. The CDR3 protein is CASSERAGGDGYTF. The DNA for the CDR3 is TGTGCCAGCAGTGAACGGGCAGGGGGTGATGGCTACACCTTC.

The genes are TRBV30 and TRBJ2-7; 7 bases match TRBD2. Germline CDR1 is GTSNPN and CDR2 is SVGIG (reference sequence). Trimming cost V 3 bases and J 5 bases; bases outside gene matches: 7. The CDR3 consists of 13 residues. The DNA for the CDR3 is TGTGCCTGGAGGGTGACTAGCTACCACGAGCAGTACTTC. As protein: CAWRVTSYHEQYF.

The chain employs TRBV7-9 and TRBJ1-6, with TRBD1 identical over 8 bases. The CDR3 sequence is 17 residues long. Germline V gene sequence: CDR1 SEHNR, CDR2 FQNEAQ (reference sequence). Trimming took 2 bases from V and 2 from J; bases not matched to a gene: 5. The chain's CDR3 is CASSLRTGKTYNSPLHF. CDR3 DNA sequence: TGTGCCAGCAGCTTACGGACAGGGAAGACCTATAATTCACCCCTCCACTTT. Complete variable domain (other parts from reference TRBV7-9 and TRBJ1-6): DTGVSQNPRHKITKRGQNVTFRCDPISEHNRLYWYRQTLGQGPEFLTYFQNEAQLEKSRLLSDRFSAERPKGSFSTLEIQRTEQGDSAMYLCASSLRTGKTYNSPLHFGNGTRLTVT.

V is TRBV6-4 and J is TRBJ2-6; D is unresolved. Trimming took off 0 bases at V and 3 bases at J, with 9 bases between the two ends. CDR1 MRHNA and CDR2 SNTAGT come from the germline V gene. The CDR3 contains 16 residues. This CDR3 reads CASSDSIRVGANVLTF. CDR3 coding DNA: TGTGCCAGCAGTGACTCGATTAGGGTTGGGGCCAACGTCCTGACTTTC.

This sequence joins TRBV15 and TRBJ2-7; D call uncertain. Germline CDR1 reads LNHNV; CDR2 reads YYDKDF (reference sequence). CDR3 length: 14 amino acids. Trimming shortened V by 0 bases and J by 0 bases, and 6 bases separated the two germline ends. CDR3 in DNA: TGTGCCACCAGCAGAGAATTGTTCTCCTACGAGCAGTACTTC. Its protein is CATSRELFSYEQYF. Looking up the rest from reference TRBV15 and TRBJ2-7 gives the full variable domain: DAMVIQNPRYQVTQFGKPVTLSCSQTLNHNVMYWYQQKSSQAPKLLFHYYDKDFNNEADTPDNFQSRRPNTSFCFLDIRSPGLGDTAMYLCATSRELFSYEQYFGPGTRLTVT.

J is TRBJ1-6 and V is TRBV11-2, with 7 positions matching TRBD1. J was trimmed by 10 bases and V by 0 bases; bases with no gene match: 6. This CDR3 has 15 amino acids. Per germline, CDR1 SGHAT and CDR2 FQNNGV. The CDR3 nucleotides read TGTGCCAGCAGCTTAGAGGCAGGGGGTTACTCACCCCTCCACTTT. As protein: CASSLEAGGYSPLHF.

This chain connects TRBV6-1 to TRBJ2-5; possibly TRBD2 for D (5 bases). Germline V CDR1 and CDR2: MNHNS, SASEGT. Trimming shortened V by 10 bases and J by 2 bases, and 20 bases separated the two germline ends. This CDR3 is built from 15 residues. CDR3 coding DNA: TGTGCCATTAAAGAGGGTGAGGGTCGGCAAGAGACCCAGTACTTC. Translating gives CAIKEGEGRQETQYF.

This chain joins TRBV7-2 and TRBJ1-2; weak D call: TRBD1 (6 bases). The CDR3 sequence is 14 residues long. Looked up from germline, CDR1 is SGHTA and CDR2 is FQGNSA. V shed 5 bases and J shed 5 bases, with 15 bases lying between them. CDR3 in DNA: TGTGCCAGCAGCGGGGACCGGGGGCTTTATGGCTACACCTTC. Amino acids: CASSGDRGLYGYTF.

The gene calls are TRBV6-6 and TRBJ1-6; D remains ambiguous. In germline, CDR1 is MNHNY, CDR2 SVGAGI (reference sequence). The germline V and J ends were trimmed by 0 bases and 5 bases, with 11 bases remaining between them. This CDR3 region has 16 residues. The CDR3 protein is CASSYSVRTNNSPLHF. CDR3 DNA: TGTGCCAGCAGTTACTCGGTGCGAACGAATAATTCACCCCTCCACTTT.

This clone has only one observation. This chain uses TRBV11-3 with TRBJ2-1; D gene ambiguous. The CDR3 totals 13 residues. Germline CDR1 SGHNT, CDR2 YENEEA. The V end lost 6 bases, the J end lost 8 bases, and 14 bases lay between the germline ends. CDR3 loop: CASRRSEGYEQFF. CDR3 bases: TGTGCCAGCAGGAGATCCGAAGGGTATGAGCAGTTCTTC.

The chain joins TRBV28 to TRBJ2-1; TRBD1 matches 7 bases. The CDR3 loop spans 14 amino acids. From germline, CDR1 is MDHEN and CDR2 SYDVKM. V shed 3 bases, J shed 8 bases, and the junction held 7 bases outside the gene matches. This chain's CDR3 is CASSFRGGGDEQFF. As DNA, the CDR3 is TGTGCCAGCAGTTTCAGAGGGGGCGGTGATGAGCAGTTCTTC. Together with reference TRBV28 and TRBJ2-1, the CDR3 gives the full variable domain: DVKVTQSSRYLVKRTGEKVFLECVQDMDHENMFWYRQDPGLGLRLIYFSYDVKMKEKGDIPEGYSVSREKKERFSLILESASTNQTSMYLCASSFRGGGDEQFFGPGTRLTVL.

The chain employs TRBV28 and TRBJ1-5; D not certain. CDR3 length: 19 residues. Deletions cut 8 bases from V and 0 bases from J, with 26 bases between. Germline-derived CDR1 and CDR2 are MDHEN and SYDVKM. In DNA form, the CDR3 reads TGTGCCAGCCCTCCCGGGGTGGGTAGGGCCGATTATAGCAATCAGCCCCAGCATTTT. Protein product: CASPPGVGRADYSNQPQHF.

In its sample, this clone was seen a few times. The chain uses TRBV7-9 and TRBJ1-2, with D possibly being TRBD1 (5 bases). The germline CDR1 and CDR2 sequences are SEHNR and FQNEAQ (reference sequence). V dropped 5 bases and J dropped 8 bases, with 15 bases sitting between them. The CDR3 covers 13 residues. The CDR3 region has the DNA TGTGCCAGCAGCGGTTTCAGGGTCGGCGGCTACACCTTC. This sequence encodes CASSGFRVGGYTF.

CDR3: CASRYSRSSNEQFF. The CDR3 DNA reads TGTGCCAGCAGATATAGCCGTTCGAGCAATGAGCAGTTCTTC. The rearrangement uses TRBV7-9 and TRBJ2-1; unclear D gene. The CDR3 has 14 amino acids. The V end was cut by 6 bases, the J end by 6 bases, with 15 bases between. The germline V gene encodes CDR1 SEHNR and CDR2 FQNEAQ (reference sequence).